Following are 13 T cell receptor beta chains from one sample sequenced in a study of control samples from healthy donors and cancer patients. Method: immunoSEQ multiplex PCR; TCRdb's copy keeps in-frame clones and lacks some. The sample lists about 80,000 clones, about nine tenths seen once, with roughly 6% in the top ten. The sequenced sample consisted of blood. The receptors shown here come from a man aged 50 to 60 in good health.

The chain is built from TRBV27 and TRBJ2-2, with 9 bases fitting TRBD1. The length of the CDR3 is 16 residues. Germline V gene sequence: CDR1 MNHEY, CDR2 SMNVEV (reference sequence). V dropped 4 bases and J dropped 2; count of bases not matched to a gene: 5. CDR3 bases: TGTGCCAGCAGTTCGATACAGGGGGCAAACACCGGGGAGCTGTTTTTT. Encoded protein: CASSSIQGANTGELFF.

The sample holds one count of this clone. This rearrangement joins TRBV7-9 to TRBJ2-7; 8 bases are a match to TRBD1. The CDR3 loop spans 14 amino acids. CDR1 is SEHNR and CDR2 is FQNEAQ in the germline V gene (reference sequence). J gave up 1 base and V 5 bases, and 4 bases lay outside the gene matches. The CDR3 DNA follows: TGTGCCAGCAGCCTCACAGGGGGGTCCTACGAGCAGTACTTC. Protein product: CASSLTGGSYEQYF.

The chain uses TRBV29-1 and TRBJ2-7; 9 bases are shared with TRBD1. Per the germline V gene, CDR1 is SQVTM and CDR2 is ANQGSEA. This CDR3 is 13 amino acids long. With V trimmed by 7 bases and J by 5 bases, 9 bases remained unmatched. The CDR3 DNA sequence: TGCAGCGGGGGGACAGGGACTGGCAACGAGCAGTACTTC. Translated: CSGGTGTGNEQYF.

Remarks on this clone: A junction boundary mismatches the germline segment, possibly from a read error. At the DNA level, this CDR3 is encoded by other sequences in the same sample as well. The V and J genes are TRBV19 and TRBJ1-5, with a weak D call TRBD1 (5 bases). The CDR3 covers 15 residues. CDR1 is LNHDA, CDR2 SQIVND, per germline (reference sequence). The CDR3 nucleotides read TGTGCCAGTAGGACACAGGCCTATAGCAATCAGCCTCAGCATTTT. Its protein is CASRTQAYSNQPQHF. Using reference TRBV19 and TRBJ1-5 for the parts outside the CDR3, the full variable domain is DGGITQSPKYLFRKEGQNVTLSCEQNLNHDAMYWYRQDPGQGLRLIYYSQIVNDFQKGDIAEGYSVSREKKESFPLTVTSAQKNPTAFYLCASRTQAYSNQPQHFGDGTRLSIL.

CDR3 amino acids: CASSAGTGNNEKLFF. CDR3 in DNA: TGTGCCAGCAGCGCAGGGACAGGGAATAATGAAAAACTGTTTTTT. The chain employs TRBV7-8 and TRBJ1-4; 9 bases are shared with TRBD1. Germline loops: CDR1 SGHVS, CDR2 FQNEAQ. The CDR3 has 15 amino acids. Trimming at V came to 5 bases and at J to 4 bases, leaving 5 bases not matched to a gene. The entire variable domain, with the rest obtained from reference TRBV7-8 and TRBJ1-4, is as follows: GAGVSQSPRYKVAKRGQDVALRCDPISGHVSLFWYQQALGQGPEFLTYFQNEAQLDKSGLPSDRFFAERPEGSVSTLKIQRTQQEDSAVYLCASSAGTGNNEKLFFGSGTQLSVL.

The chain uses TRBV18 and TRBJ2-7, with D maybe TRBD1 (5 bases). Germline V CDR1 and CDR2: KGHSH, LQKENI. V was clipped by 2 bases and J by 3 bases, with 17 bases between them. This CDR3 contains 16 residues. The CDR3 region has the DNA TGTGCCAGCTCACCAAGTTTGGCAGGGCTCCTCTACGAGCAGTACTTC. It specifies CASSPSLAGLLYEQYF.

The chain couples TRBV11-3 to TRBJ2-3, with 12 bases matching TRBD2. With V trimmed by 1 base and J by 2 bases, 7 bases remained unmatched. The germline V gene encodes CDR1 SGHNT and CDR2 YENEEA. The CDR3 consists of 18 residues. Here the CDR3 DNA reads TGTGCCAGCAGCTTAGCCCTCTCTAGCGGGGGGGCCACAGATACGCAGTATTTT. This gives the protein CASSLALSSGGATDTQYF.

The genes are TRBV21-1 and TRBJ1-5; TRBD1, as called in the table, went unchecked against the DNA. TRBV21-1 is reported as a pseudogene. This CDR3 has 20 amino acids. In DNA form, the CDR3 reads TGTGCCAGCAGCACTCGCACAGGGGGCGAGAGACATAGCGACAATCAGCCCCAGCATTTT. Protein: CASSTRTGGERHSDNQPQHF.

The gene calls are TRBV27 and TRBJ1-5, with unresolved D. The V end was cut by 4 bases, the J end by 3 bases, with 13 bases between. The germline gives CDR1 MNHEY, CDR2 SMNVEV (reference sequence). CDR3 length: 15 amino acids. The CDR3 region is CASSSQAGNNQPQHF. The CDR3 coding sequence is TGTGCCAGCAGTTCCCAGGCCGGGAACAATCAGCCCCAGCATTTT.

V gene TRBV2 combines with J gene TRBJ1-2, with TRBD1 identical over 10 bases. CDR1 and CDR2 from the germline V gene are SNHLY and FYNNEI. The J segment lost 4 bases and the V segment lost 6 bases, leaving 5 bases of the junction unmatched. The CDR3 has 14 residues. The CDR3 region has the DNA TGTGCCAGCAGCCTCGACAGGGGGCCCTATGGCTACACCTTC. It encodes CASSLDRGPYGYTF.

CDR3 in amino acids: CASSINRNTIYF. CDR3 DNA sequence: TGTGCCAGTAGTATCAACCGGAACACCATATATTTT. The chain joins TRBV19 to TRBJ1-3; D is unresolved. CDR3 length: 12 amino acids. Trimming shortened V by 3 bases and J by 7 bases, and 7 bases separated the two germline ends. Per germline, CDR1 LNHDA and CDR2 SQIVND (reference sequence).

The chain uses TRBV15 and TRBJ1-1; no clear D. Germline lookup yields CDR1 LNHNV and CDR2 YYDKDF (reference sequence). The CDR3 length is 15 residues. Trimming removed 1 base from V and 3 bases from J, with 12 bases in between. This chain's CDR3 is CATSRVNRADTEAFF. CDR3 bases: TGTGCCACCAGCAGAGTAAACCGGGCGGACACTGAAGCTTTCTTT.

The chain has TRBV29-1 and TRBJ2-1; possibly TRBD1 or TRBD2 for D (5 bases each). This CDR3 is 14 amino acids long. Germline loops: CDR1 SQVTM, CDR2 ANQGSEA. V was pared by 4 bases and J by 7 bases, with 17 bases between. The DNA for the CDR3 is TGCAGCGTTGCATTGGCGGGCTCAGGGAATGAGCAGTTCTTC. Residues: CSVALAGSGNEQFF.